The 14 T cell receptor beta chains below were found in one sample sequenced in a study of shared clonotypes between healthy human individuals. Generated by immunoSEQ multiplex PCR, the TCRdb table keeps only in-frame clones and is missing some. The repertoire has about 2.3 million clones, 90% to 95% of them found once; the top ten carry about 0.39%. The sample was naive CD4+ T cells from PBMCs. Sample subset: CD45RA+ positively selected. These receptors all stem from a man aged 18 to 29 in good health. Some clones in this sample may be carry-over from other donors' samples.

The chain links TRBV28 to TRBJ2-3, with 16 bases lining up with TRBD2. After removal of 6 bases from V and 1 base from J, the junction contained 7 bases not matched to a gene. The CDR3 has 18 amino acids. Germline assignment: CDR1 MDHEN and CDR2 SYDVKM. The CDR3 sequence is CASRLGLAGGGGTDTQYF. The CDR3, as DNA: TGTGCCAGCAGACTGGGACTAGCGGGAGGGGGGGGCACAGATACGCAGTATTTT.

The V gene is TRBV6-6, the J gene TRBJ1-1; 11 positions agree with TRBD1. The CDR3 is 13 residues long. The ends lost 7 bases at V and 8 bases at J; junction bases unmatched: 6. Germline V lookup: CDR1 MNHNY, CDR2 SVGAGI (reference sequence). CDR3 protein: CASKNGQGAEAFF. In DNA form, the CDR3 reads TGTGCCAGCAAAAACGGACAGGGGGCCGAAGCTTTCTTT.

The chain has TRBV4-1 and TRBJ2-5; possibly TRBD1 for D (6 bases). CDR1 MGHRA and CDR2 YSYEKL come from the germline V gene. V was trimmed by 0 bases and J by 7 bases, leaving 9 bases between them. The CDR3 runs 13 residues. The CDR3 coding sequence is TGCGCCAGCAGCCAAGATGGGGGCGGGACCCAGTACTTC. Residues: CASSQDGGGTQYF.

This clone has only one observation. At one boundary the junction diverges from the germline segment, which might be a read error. The chain's CDR3 is CASSSGLAGDF. In DNA form, the CDR3 reads TGTGCCAGCAGCTCGGGACTAGCGGGAGACTTC. The chain links TRBV7-9 to TRBJ2-7; 14 nucleotides agree with TRBD2. The CDR3 length is 11 residues. The germline V gene encodes CDR1 SEHNR and CDR2 FQNEAQ (reference sequence).

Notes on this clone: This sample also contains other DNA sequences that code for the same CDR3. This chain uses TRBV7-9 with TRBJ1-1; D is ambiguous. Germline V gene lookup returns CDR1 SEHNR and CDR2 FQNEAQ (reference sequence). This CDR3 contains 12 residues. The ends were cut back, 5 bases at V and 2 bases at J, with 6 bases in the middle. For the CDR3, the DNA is TGTGCCAGCAGCCGAGAAAACACTGAAGCTTTCTTT. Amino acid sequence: CASSRENTEAFF.

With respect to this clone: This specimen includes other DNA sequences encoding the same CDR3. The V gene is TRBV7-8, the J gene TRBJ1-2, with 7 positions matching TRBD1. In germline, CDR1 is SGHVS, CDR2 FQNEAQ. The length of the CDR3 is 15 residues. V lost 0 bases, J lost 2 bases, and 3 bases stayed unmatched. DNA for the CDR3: TGTGCCAGCAGCTTAGCACGGGGACAGAACTATGGCTACACCTTC. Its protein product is CASSLARGQNYGYTF.

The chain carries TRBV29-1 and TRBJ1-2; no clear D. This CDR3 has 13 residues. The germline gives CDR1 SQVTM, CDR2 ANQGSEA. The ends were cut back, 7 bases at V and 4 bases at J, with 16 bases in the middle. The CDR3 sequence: CSAREGFIYGYTF. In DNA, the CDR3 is TGCAGCGCACGGGAGGGCTTTATCTATGGCTACACCTTC.

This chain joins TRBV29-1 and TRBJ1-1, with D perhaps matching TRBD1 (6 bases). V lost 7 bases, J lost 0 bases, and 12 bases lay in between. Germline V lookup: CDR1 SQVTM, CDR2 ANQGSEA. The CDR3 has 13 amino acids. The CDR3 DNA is TGCAGCGCAGGGGACCTTTTGAACACTGAAGCTTTCTTT. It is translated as CSAGDLLNTEAFF.

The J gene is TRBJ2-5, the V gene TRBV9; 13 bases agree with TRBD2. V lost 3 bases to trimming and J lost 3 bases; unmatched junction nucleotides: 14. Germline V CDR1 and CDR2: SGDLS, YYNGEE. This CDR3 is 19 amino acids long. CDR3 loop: CASSAWGGPGLAGEETQYF. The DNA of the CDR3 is TGTGCCAGCAGCGCCTGGGGGGGTCCCGGACTAGCGGGAGAAGAGACCCAGTACTTC.

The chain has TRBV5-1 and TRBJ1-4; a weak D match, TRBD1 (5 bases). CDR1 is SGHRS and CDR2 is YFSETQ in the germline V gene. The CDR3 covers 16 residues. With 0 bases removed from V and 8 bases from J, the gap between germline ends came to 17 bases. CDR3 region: CASSLAQGAPEEKLFF. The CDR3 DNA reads TGCGCCAGCAGCTTGGCTCAAGGGGCCCCGGAGGAAAAACTGTTTTTT.

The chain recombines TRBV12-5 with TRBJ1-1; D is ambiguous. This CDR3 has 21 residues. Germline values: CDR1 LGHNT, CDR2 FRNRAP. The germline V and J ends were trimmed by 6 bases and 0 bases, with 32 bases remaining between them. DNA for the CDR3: TGTGCTAGTGGCCGAAAATGGCTTATTACCGGGTCCCGTATATTGAACACTGAAGCTTTCTTT. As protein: CASGRKWLITGSRILNTEAFF.

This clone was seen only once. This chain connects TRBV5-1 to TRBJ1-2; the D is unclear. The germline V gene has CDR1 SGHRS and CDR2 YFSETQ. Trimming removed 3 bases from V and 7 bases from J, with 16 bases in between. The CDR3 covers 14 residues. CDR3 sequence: CASSSGPPAGGYTF. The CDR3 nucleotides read TGCGCCAGCAGCTCCGGACCCCCGGCGGGTGGCTACACCTTC.

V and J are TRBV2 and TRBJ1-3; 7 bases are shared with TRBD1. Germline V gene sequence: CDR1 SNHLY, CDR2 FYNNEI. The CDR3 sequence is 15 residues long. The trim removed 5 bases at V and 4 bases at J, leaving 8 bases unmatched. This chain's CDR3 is CASSTQTGPGNTIYF. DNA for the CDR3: TGTGCCAGCAGTACCCAGACAGGGCCCGGAAACACCATATATTTT.

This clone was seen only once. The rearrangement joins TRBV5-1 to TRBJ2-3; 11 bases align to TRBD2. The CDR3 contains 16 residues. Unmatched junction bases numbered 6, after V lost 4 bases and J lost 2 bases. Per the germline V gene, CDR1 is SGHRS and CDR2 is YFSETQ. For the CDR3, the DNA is TGCGCCAGCAGCAATATAGCGGGAGGGATCACAGATACGCAGTATTTT. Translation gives CASSNIAGGITDTQYF.